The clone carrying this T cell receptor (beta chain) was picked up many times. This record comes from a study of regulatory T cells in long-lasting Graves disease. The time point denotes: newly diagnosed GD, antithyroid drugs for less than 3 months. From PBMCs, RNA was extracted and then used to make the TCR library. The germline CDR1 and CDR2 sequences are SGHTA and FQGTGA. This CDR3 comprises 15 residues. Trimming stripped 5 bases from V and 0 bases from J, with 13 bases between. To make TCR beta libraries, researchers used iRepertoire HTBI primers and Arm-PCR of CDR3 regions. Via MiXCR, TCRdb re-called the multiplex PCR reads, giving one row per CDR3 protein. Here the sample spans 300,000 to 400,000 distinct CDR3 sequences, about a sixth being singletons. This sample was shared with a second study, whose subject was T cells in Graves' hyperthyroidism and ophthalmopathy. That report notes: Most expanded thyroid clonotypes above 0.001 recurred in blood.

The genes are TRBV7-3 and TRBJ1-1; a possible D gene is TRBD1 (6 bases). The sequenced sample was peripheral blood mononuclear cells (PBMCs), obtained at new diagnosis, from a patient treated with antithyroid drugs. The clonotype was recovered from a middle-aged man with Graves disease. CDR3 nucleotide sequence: TGTGCCAGCAGCCCCGAGACAGGACTGAACACTGAAGCTTTCTTT. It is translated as CASSPETGLNTEAFF.